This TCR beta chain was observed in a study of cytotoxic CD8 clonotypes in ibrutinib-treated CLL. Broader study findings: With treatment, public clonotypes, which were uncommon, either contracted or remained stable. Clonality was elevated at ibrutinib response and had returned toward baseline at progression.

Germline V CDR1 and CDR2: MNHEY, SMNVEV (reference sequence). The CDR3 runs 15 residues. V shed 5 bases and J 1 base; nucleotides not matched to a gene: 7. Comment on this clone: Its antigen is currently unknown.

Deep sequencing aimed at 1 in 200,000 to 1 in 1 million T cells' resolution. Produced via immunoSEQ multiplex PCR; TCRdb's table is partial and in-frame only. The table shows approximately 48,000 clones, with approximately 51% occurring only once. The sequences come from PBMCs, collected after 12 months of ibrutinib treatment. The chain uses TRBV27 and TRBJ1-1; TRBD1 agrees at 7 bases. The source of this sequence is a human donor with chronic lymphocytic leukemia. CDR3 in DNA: TGTGCCAGCAGTCACCTGGACAGGAGGAACACTGAAGCTTTCTTT. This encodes CASSHLDRRNTEAFF.